The 13 T cell receptor beta chains below come from one sample, sequenced in a study of blood T cell repertoires in COVID-19. Here immunoSEQ multiplex PCR was the method, and the copy in TCRdb shows in-frame clones only, minus some. This table has roughly 330,000 clones, approximately 88% appearing once. The sample was PBMCs or T cells enriched from blood (not recorded which). The receptors were gathered from a man between 25 and 39 years old who had recovered from COVID-19.

This clone was seen a few times. The chain links TRBV2 to TRBJ1-5, with D possibly being TRBD1 (5 bases). The V end was cut by 0 bases, the J end by 10 bases, with 13 bases between. The germline V gene encodes CDR1 SNHLY and CDR2 FYNNEI. The CDR3 extends over 14 amino acids. The CDR3 sequence: CASSEAGGGRPQHF. The CDR3 bases are TGTGCCAGCAGTGAAGCCGGGGGAGGACGACCCCAGCATTTT.

The V gene is TRBV19, the J gene TRBJ1-3; D gene ambiguous. This CDR3 is built from 14 residues. Germline assignment: CDR1 LNHDA and CDR2 SQIVND (reference sequence). Trimming took 2 bases from V and 0 from J, leaving 5 bases between them. CDR3 sequence (DNA): TGTGCCAGTAGTATAACGGGCTCTGGAAACACCATATATTTT. This sequence encodes CASSITGSGNTIYF.

Only a few counts were recorded for this clone. The chain combines TRBV15 with TRBJ2-7, with D hard to call. Germline loops: CDR1 LNHNV, CDR2 YYDKDF (reference sequence). V was clipped by 3 bases and J by 5 bases, with 11 bases between them. The CDR3 runs to 13 residues. CDR3 protein: CATSRIRRDEQYF. CDR3 sequence (DNA): TGTGCCACCAGCAGGATCCGTCGCGACGAGCAGTACTTC. The variable domain in full, completed from reference TRBV15 and TRBJ2-7, reads DAMVIQNPRYQVTQFGKPVTLSCSQTLNHNVMYWYQQKSSQAPKLLFHYYDKDFNNEADTPDNFQSRRPNTSFCFLDIRSPGLGDTAMYLCATSRIRRDEQYFGPGTRLTVT.

The chain recombines TRBV2 with TRBJ1-5, with 10 nucleotides matching TRBD1. With 7 bases clipped from V and 10 bases from J, the junction kept 7 bases outside the gene matches. Germline V gene data show CDR1 as SNHLY and CDR2 as FYNNEI. CDR3 length equals 13 residues. CDR3 amino acids: CASTSTGGGPQHF. CDR3 DNA sequence: TGTGCCAGCACCTCGACAGGGGGCGGTCCCCAGCATTTT.

A note on this clone: Other DNA sequences in the sample encode the same CDR3. This chain links TRBV6-5 with TRBJ1-3; perhaps TRBD1 as D (5 bases). Trimming removed 0 bases from V and 0 bases from J, with 9 bases in between. Germline-derived CDR1 and CDR2 are MNHEY and SVGAGI. The length of the CDR3 is 16 residues. As DNA, the CDR3 is TGTGCCAGCAGTTACTCACAGGCGTACTCTGGAAACACCATATATTTT. Its protein is CASSYSQAYSGNTIYF.

V usage is TRBV27 and J usage is TRBJ2-7, with D perhaps TRBD1 (6 bases). CDR3 length: 15 residues. Germline-derived CDR1 and CDR2 are MNHEY and SMNVEV (reference sequence). The germline V and J ends were trimmed by 6 bases and 3 bases, with 18 bases remaining between them. The CDR3 spells CASSPVTGGGYEQYF. In nucleotides, the CDR3 is TGTGCCAGCAGCCCCGTGACAGGTGGGGGCTACGAGCAGTACTTC.

The chain couples TRBV13 to TRBJ1-3; D is unclear. Looked up from germline, CDR1 is PRHDT and CDR2 is FYEKMQ (reference sequence). The CDR3 runs 14 residues. The ends were cut back, 2 bases at V and 0 bases at J, with 5 bases in the middle. In nucleotides, the CDR3 is TGTGCCAGCAGCTTACTTAGCTCTGGAAACACCATATATTTT. This gives the protein CASSLLSSGNTIYF.

This chain joins TRBV30 and TRBJ1-1, with D uncertain. V was clipped by 4 bases and J by 6 bases, with 9 bases between them. The V gene's germline CDR1 is GTSNPN and CDR2 SVGIG (reference sequence). The CDR3 is made up of 11 amino acids. This CDR3 reads CAWILRAEAFF. In nucleotides, the CDR3 is TGTGCCTGGATTCTCCGGGCTGAAGCTTTCTTT. The full variable domain, rest sourced from reference TRBV30 and TRBJ1-1, is SQTIHQWPATLVQPVGSPLSLECTVEGTSNPNLYWYRQAAGRGLQLLFYSVGIGQISSEVPQNLSASRPQDRQFILSSKKLLLSDSGFYLCAWILRAEAFFGQGTRLTVV.

This sequence joins TRBV7-9 and TRBJ2-1; TRBD2 matches 10 bases. The CDR3 runs 17 residues. CDR1 and CDR2 from the germline V gene are SEHNR and FQNEAQ (reference sequence). The V and J ends lost 2 bases and 1 base, in that order; junction bases with no gene match: 5. The CDR3 DNA sequence: TGTGCCAGCAGCTTATCTTCTAGCGGGGGTTCCTACAATGAGCAGTTCTTC. It is translated as CASSLSSSGGSYNEQFF.

The chain combines TRBV27 with TRBJ1-2; possible D gene TRBD1, 6 bases. Germline V gives CDR1 MNHEY, CDR2 SMNVEV (reference sequence). The CDR3 covers 15 residues. Deletions cut 3 bases from V and 3 bases from J, with 14 bases between. The CDR3 nucleotides are TGTGCCAGCAGTTTGGCAGGGGCGCCGCACTATGGCTACACCTTC. Its translation is CASSLAGAPHYGYTF.

This chain uses TRBV19 with TRBJ2-1; D call uncertain. This CDR3 region has 12 residues. Germline CDR1 LNHDA, CDR2 SQIVND (reference sequence). V was clipped by 3 bases and J by 7 bases, with 7 bases between them. The CDR3 DNA sequence: TGTGCCAGTAGTATCGAGACTAATGAGCAGTTCTTC. Encoded protein: CASSIETNEQFF.

The rearrangement uses TRBV7-9 and TRBJ1-4; possible D gene TRBD1, 6 bases. Trimming stripped 5 bases from V and 6 bases from J, with 16 bases between. Germline V lookup: CDR1 SEHNR, CDR2 FQNEAQ (reference sequence). CDR3 length: 15 residues. In DNA, the CDR3 is TGTGCCAGCAGCCCCCCGATGGGGGCGGATGAAAAACTGTTTTTT. Amino acids: CASSPPMGADEKLFF.

The CDR3 region is CASSLAGAYYEQYF. CDR3 coding DNA: TGCGCCAGCAGCTTGGCCGGAGCATACTACGAGCAGTACTTC. The V gene is TRBV5-1, the J gene TRBJ2-7; D not certain. V was trimmed by 0 bases and J by 3 bases, leaving 10 bases between them. The germline V gene encodes CDR1 SGHRS and CDR2 YFSETQ. The length of the CDR3 is 14 residues.